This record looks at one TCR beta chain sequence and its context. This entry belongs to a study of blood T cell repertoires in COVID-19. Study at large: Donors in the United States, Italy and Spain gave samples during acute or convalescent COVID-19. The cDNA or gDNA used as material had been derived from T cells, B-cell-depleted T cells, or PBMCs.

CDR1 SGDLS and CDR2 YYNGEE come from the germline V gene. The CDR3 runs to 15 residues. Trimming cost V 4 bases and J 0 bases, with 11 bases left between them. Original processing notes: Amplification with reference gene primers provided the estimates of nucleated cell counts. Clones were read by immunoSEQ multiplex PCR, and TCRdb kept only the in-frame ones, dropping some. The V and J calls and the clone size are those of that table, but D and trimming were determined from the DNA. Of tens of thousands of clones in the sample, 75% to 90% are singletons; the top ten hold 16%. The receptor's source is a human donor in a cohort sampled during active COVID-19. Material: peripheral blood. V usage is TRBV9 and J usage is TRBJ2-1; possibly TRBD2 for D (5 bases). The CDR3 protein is CASSFGGLSYNEQFF. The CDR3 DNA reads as TGTGCCAGCAGCTTTGGAGGACTCTCCTACAATGAGCAGTTCTTC.